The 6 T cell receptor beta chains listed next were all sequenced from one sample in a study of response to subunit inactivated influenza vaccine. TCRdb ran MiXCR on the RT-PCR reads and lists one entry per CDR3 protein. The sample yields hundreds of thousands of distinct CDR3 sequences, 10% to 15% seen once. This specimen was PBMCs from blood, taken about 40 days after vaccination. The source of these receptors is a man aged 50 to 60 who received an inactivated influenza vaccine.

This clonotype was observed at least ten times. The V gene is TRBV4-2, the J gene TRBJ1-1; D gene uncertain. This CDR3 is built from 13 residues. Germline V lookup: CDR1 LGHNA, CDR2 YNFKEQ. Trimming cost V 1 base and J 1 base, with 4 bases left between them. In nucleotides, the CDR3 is TGTGCCAGCAGCCAAGGCGAGAACACTGAAGCTTTCTTT. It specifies CASSQGENTEAFF.

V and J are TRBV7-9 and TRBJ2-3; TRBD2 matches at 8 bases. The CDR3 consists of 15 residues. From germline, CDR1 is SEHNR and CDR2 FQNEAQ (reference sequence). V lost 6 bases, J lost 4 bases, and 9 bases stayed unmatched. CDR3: CASSASGRGSDTQYF. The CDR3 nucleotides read TGTGCCAGCAGTGCCAGCGGGAGAGGATCAGATACGCAGTATTTT.

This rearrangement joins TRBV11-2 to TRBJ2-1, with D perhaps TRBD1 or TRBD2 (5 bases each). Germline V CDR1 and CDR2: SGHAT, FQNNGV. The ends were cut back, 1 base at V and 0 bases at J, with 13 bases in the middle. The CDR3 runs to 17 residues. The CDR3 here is CASSLGGGSSSYNEQFF. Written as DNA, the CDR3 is TGTGCCAGCAGCTTAGGGGGCGGGTCCAGCTCCTACAATGAGCAGTTCTTC.

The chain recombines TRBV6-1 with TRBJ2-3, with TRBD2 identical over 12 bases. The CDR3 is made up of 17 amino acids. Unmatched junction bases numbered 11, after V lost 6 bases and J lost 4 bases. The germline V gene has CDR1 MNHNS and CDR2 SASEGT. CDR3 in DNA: TGTGCCAGCAGCGAGGGTTCTAGCGGGAGGGCTCCAGATACGCAGTATTTT. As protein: CASSEGSSGRAPDTQYF.

The CDR3 coding sequence is TGTGCCAGCAGCTTAGAGCGGGCGGCCGGTGGGACCCAGTACTTC. Translation: CASSLERAAGGTQYF. The rearrangement uses TRBV7-2 and TRBJ2-5; a weak D match, TRBD2 (6 bases). This CDR3 has 15 amino acids. Trimming stripped 1 base from V and 7 bases from J, with 16 bases between. The V gene's germline CDR1 is SGHTA and CDR2 FQGNSA.

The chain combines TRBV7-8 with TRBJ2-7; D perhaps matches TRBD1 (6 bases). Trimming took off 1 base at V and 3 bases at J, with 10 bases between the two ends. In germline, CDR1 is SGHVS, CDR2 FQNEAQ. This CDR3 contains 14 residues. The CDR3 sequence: CASSLETGSYEQYF. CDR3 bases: TGTGCCAGCAGCTTAGAAACAGGGAGCTACGAGCAGTACTTC.